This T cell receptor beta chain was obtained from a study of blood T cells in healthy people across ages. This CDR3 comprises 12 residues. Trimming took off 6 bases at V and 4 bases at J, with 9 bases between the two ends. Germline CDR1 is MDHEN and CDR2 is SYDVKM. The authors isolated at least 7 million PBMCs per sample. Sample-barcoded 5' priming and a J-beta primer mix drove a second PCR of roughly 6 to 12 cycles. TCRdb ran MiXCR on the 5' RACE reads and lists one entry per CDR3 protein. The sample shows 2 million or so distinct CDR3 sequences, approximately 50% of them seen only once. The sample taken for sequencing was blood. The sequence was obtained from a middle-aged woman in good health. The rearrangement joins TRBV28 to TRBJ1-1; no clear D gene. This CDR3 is CASSSTPTEAFF. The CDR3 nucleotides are TGTGCCAGCAGCTCAACACCCACTGAAGCTTTCTTT.